A single sample gave rise to the 3 T cell receptor beta chains below, sequenced in a study of cytomegalovirus exposure and HLA in healthy donors. The study ran its PCR with 60 Vbeta and 13 Jbeta primers. Profiling relied on immunoSEQ multiplex PCR, and the TCRdb table lists in-frame clones only, not all of them. The profile shows under 200,000 clones, roughly two thirds of them singletons. Sequenced: PBMCs. Receptors were obtained from a woman under 30 in good health and CMV-seropositive.

The chain links TRBV10-3 to TRBJ2-7; the D gene is possibly TRBD2 (6 bases). This CDR3 region has 16 residues. V lost 3 bases and J 2 bases, leaving 17 bases between the germline ends. From germline, CDR1 is ENHRY and CDR2 SYGVKD. Written as DNA, the CDR3 is TGTGCCATCAGTGACGACCCCGGGACTGGACCCTACGAGCAGTACTTC. Translation gives CAISDDPGTGPYEQYF.

The chain combines TRBV18 with TRBJ2-3; possibly TRBD1 for D (7 bases). There are 16 residues in the CDR3. The germline V gene encodes CDR1 KGHSH and CDR2 LQKENI. V lost 1 base and J 4 bases, leaving 15 bases between the germline ends. In DNA, the CDR3 is TGTGCCAGCTCACCACGAGGGCAGGGGGGCGCAGATACGCAGTATTTT. The encoded protein is CASSPRGQGGADTQYF.

The chain combines TRBV5-6 with TRBJ1-1, with 10 bases fitting TRBD1. This CDR3 region has 12 residues. The germline V gene has CDR1 SGHDT and CDR2 YYEEEE. The junction had 4 bases not matched to a gene; V was cut back by 3 bases and J by 11 bases. Here the CDR3 reads CASSSPGQGAFF. The CDR3 nucleotides are TGTGCCAGCAGCTCTCCGGGACAGGGGGCTTTCTTT.